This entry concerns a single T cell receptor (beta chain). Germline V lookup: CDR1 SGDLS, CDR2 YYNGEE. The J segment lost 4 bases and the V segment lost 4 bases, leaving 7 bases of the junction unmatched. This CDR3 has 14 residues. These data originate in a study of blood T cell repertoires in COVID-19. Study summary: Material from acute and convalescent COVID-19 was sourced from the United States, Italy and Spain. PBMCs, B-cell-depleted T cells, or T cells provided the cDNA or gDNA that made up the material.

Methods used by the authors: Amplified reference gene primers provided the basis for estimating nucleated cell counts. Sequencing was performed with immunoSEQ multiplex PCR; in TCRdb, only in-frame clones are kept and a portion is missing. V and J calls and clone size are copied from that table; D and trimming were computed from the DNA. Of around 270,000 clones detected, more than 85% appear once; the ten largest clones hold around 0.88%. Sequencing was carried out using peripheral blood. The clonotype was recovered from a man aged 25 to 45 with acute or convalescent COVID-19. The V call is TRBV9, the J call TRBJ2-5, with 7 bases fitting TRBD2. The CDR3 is CASSLGGESETQYF. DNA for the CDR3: TGTGCCAGCAGCCTGGGGGGGGAGTCAGAGACCCAGTACTTC.